These T cell receptor beta chains were read from a single sample in a study of blood T cell repertoires in COVID-19. The method was immunoSEQ multiplex PCR; TCRdb's version includes in-frame clones alone and lacks a portion of them. The sample consists of approximately 130,000 clones, approximately 84% of them appearing once. Sequencing was carried out using peripheral blood. Receptor source: a human donor in a cohort sampled during active COVID-19. Each CDR3 is given with its conserved first and last residue. A D gene is named only where the DNA matches it firmly. Clone size is given for some rows only: seen once, a few or many times, or a class if the clone is expanded.

TRBV23-1	TRBD1	.	TRBJ1-2	TGCGCCAGCAGTCAATCTCACCGGGACAGAAGGATCTATGGCTACACCTTC	CASSQSHRDRRIYGYTF
TRBV5-1	.	.	TRBJ2-2	TGCGCCAGCAGCTTGGCCGTCGGGGAGCTGTTTTTT	CASSLAVGELFF
TRBV5-1	TRBD2	.	TRBJ2-1	TGCGCCAGCAGCTTGTCGACTAGCGGGGGAAGGGGATACAATGAGCAGTTCTTC	CASSLSTSGGRGYNEQFF
TRBV30	.	.	TRBJ1-6	TGTGCCTGGAGTGTACTAACAGGGCGGGATTCACCCCTCCACTTT	CAWSVLTGRDSPLHF
TRBV10-3	TRBD2	.	TRBJ2-7	TGTGCCATCAGTGACAGACTAGCGGGGGACCACTACGAGCAGTACTTC	CAISDRLAGDHYEQYF
TRBV2	.	.	TRBJ1-3	TGTGCCAGCAGTGACTTGAGTTACCCACCTGGAAACACCATATATTTT	CASSDLSYPPGNTIYF
TRBV7-2	.	.	TRBJ2-7	TGTGCCAGCAGCTACAGACCCGACCGTGCCTACGAGCAGTACTTC	CASSYRPDRAYEQYF
TRBV3-1/TRBV3-2	.	.	TRBJ2-7	TGTGCCAGCAGTCGCGGCCACTCCTACGAGCAGTACTTC	CASSRGHSYEQYF
TRBV29-1	.	once	TRBJ1-1	TGCAGCGTTGAAGACAGGTGGACTGAAGCTTTCTTT	CSVEDRWTEAFF
TRBV12-3/TRBV12-4	.	.	TRBJ2-6	TGTGCCAGCAATCTATCGGGGGCCAACGTCCTGACTTTC	CASNLSGANVLTF
TRBV2	TRBD2	.	TRBJ2-5	TGTGCCAGCAGTGGTGCGCGGGGGGATAAAGAGACCCAGTACTTC	CASSGARGDKETQYF
TRBV4-2	.	few	TRBJ1-1	TGTGCCAGCAGCCAAGTCGCCAGACAGACGGATAACACTGAAGCTTTCTTT	CASSQVARQTDNTEAFF
TRBV5-4	.	.	TRBJ2-3	TGTGCCAGCAGCTTGTTATCGACAGATACGCAGTATTTT	CASSLLSTDTQYF
TRBV6-6	TRBD2	.	TRBJ2-5	TGTGCCAGCAGGAGCGGGGCACTAGCGGGGCCAGAGACCCAGTACTTC	CASRSGALAGPETQYF
TRBV6-6	.	.	TRBJ2-1	TGTGCCAGCAGTTACTCTGAGGGTCGGAATGAGCAGTTCTTC	CASSYSEGRNEQFF
TRBV6-6	.	.	TRBJ1-1	TGTGCCAGTATACTACAGGGGAACACTGAAGCTTTCTTT	CASILQGNTEAFF
TRBV30	TRBD1	.	TRBJ2-7	TGTGCCTGGAGTGTACTCCCGGGACAGGGACGGGAGCAGTACTTC	CAWSVLPGQGREQYF
TRBV18	TRBD1	.	TRBJ2-7	TGTGCCAGCTCAACCGGGACAGGCGGTTACGAGCAGTACTTC	CASSTGTGGYEQYF
TRBV7-9	TRBD1	.	TRBJ2-5	TGTGCCAGCAGCTCTCTTCGAGGGGGCATCACCCAGTACTTC	CASSSLRGGITQYF
TRBV4-1	.	.	TRBJ1-2	TGCGCCAGCAGCCCCAACCCGGGGAGCCCCAACTATGGCTACACCTTC	CASSPNPGSPNYGYTF
TRBV10-3	TRBD2	.	TRBJ2-1	TGTGCCATCAGTCTAGGATCTAGCGGGGGCAATGAGCAGTTCTTC	CAISLGSSGGNEQFF
TRBV6-6	TRBD1	.	TRBJ1-3	TGTGCCAGCAGTCAGGAAGATCGGACAGGGGCAGGAAACACCATATATTTT	CASSQEDRTGAGNTIYF
TRBV6-2/TRBV6-3	TRBD2	.	TRBJ2-1	TGTGCCAGCAGCCCTAGCGGTACTTCCTACAATGAGCAGTTCTTC	CASSPSGTSYNEQFF
TRBV7-9	.	.	TRBJ1-1	TGTGCCAGCACCAAGGGTACAGTGAACACTGAAGCTTTCTTT	CASTKGTVNTEAFF
TRBV7-9	TRBD2	.	TRBJ2-2	TGTGCCAGCACCCCAAGCGCCGCTAGCGGGGTTCCCGGGGAGCTGTTTTTT	CASTPSAASGVPGELFF
TRBV10-3	TRBD1	.	TRBJ1-5	TGTGCCACCCGAGGGGACAGGGGGAATCAGCCCCAGCATTTT	CATRGDRGNQPQHF
TRBV30	TRBD1	many	TRBJ2-7	TGTGCCTGGACACTGACAGGGGGTAGAGACGAGCAGTACTTC	CAWTLTGGRDEQYF
TRBV11-2	.	.	TRBJ2-7	TGTGCCAGCAGCCGTCGGGACTTGGCCTACGAGCAGTACTTC	CASSRRDLAYEQYF
TRBV30	.	.	TRBJ1-4	TGTGCCCGCTTGAGCGCAACTAATGAAAAACTGTTTTTT	CARLSATNEKLFF
TRBV13	.	.	TRBJ2-2	TGTGCCAGCAGCTTGGCGGGGAACACCGGGGAGCTGTTTTTT	CASSLAGNTGELFF
TRBV2	TRBD2	.	TRBJ2-1	TGTGCCAGCAGTGAAGTCCTAGCGGGGAACAATGAGCAGTTCTTC	CASSEVLAGNNEQFF
TRBV3-1/TRBV3-2	.	.	TRBJ1-2	TGTGCCAGCAGCCAAGGGCTTATAAGTGGCTACACCTTC	CASSQGLISGYTF
TRBV20-1	.	.	TRBJ1-4	TGCAGTGCTAGCGGTCGGGAAAAACTGTTTTTT	CSASGREKLFF
TRBV28	.	.	TRBJ2-7	TGTGCCAGCAGTTTGACAGTCTACGAGCAGTACTTC	CASSLTVYEQYF
TRBV12-3/TRBV12-4	.	.	TRBJ2-7	TGTGCCAGCAGTCTCATGCGGGACGAGCAGTACTTC	CASSLMRDEQYF
TRBV30	TRBD2	few	TRBJ2-1	TGTGCCTGGAGCTTCGGGACTAGCGGGGAGTTCTTC	CAWSFGTSGEFF
TRBV5-6	.	.	TRBJ1-6	TGTGCCAGCAGCTTGGGGTCAGGGGTAGATTCACCCCTCCACTTT	CASSLGSGVDSPLHF
TRBV21-1	.	many	TRBJ2-3	TGTGCCAGCAGCAAAGTAGGTAGCGGGGGCCTAGATACGCAGTATTTT	CASSKVGSGGLDTQYF
TRBV30	.	.	TRBJ1-1	TGTGCCTGGAGTGTAATGGGACTCACTGAAGCTTTCTTT	CAWSVMGLTEAFF
TRBV5-6	TRBD1	once	TRBJ2-1	TGTGCCAGCAGCTCGACAGGGGCCAATGAGCAGTTCTTC	CASSSTGANEQFF
TRBV9	TRBD1	few	TRBJ1-5	TGTGCCAGCAGCCGGACAGGGGGCCCCAATCAGCCCCAGCATTTT	CASSRTGGPNQPQHF
TRBV3-1/TRBV3-2	.	.	TRBJ2-3	TGTGCCAGCAGCCCAAGACATGGCGCCACAGATACGCAGTATTTT	CASSPRHGATDTQYF
TRBV13	.	.	TRBJ2-1	TGTGCCAGCAGCCAAGCAGGGGACAATGAGCAGTTCTTC	CASSQAGDNEQFF
TRBV5-4	.	.	TRBJ1-1	TGTGCCAGCAGCCCTAGGCGGGAGAACACTGAAGCTTTCTTT	CASSPRRENTEAFF
TRBV18	.	.	TRBJ2-7	TGTGCCAGCTCACCACAGAGCTCCTACGAGCAGTACTTC	CASSPQSSYEQYF
TRBV5-6	.	.	TRBJ1-6	TGTGCCAGCAGCTTGGGCGTTTCACCCCTCCACTTT	CASSLGVSPLHF
TRBV6-1	TRBD1	few	TRBJ1-2	TGTGCCAGCAGTGAAGCCCCGGACAGGGTAATCCCTTGGGGCTATGGCTACACCTTC	CASSEAPDRVIPWGYGYTF
TRBV19	.	.	TRBJ1-6	TGTGCCAGTAGTATAATGGCTTCACCCCTCCACTTT	CASSIMASPLHF
TRBV30	.	.	TRBJ1-2	TGTGCCTGGAGACCCAGTCAGACAAATGGCTACACCTTC	CAWRPSQTNGYTF
TRBV3-1/TRBV3-2	.	.	TRBJ2-5	TGTGCCAGCAGCCAAGTTAGGACAGGACTACAAGAGACCCAGTACTTC	CASSQVRTGLQETQYF
TRBV25-1	.	.	TRBJ1-1	TGTGCCAGCAGTGATGGACAGCTCAACACTGAAGCTTTCTTT	CASSDGQLNTEAFF